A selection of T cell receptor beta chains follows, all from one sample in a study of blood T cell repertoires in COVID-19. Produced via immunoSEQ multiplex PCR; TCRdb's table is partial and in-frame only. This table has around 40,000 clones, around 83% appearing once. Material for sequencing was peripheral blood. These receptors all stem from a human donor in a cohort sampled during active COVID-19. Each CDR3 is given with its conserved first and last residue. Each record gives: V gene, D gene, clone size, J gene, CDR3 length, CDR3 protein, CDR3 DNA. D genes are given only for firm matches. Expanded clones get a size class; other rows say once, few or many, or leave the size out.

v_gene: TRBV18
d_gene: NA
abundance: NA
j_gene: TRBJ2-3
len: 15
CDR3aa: CASSTRRGLTDTQYF
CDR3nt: TGTGCCAGCTCAACCCGAAGGGGACTCACAGATACGCAGTATTTT

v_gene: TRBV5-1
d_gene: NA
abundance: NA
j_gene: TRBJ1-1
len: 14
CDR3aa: CASSPRGGNTEAFF
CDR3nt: TGCGCCAGCAGCCCCCGGGGGGGGAACACTGAAGCTTTCTTT

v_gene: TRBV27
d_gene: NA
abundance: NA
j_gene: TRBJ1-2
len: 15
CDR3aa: CASTHTQGTNYGYTF
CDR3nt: TGTGCCAGCACCCATACTCAGGGCACTAACTATGGCTACACCTTC

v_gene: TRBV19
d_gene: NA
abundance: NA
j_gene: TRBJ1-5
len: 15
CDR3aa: CASSRGTGGNQPQHF
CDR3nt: TGTGCCAGTAGCCGCGGGACGGGTGGCAATCAGCCCCAGCATTTT

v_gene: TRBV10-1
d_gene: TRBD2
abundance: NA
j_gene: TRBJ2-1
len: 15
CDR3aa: CASSERGGRYNEQFF
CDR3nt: TGCGCCAGCAGCGAGCGGGGGGGCCGGTACAATGAGCAGTTCTTC

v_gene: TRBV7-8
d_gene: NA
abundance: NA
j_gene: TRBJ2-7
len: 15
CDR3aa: CASSQRGTGTYEQYF
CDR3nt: TGTGCCAGCAGCCAGCGGGGGACAGGGACCTACGAGCAGTACTTC

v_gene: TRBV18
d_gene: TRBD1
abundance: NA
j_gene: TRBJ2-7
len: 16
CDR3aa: CASSRESGQGGYEQYF
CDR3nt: TGTGCCAGCTCACGAGAGTCGGGACAGGGAGGCTACGAGCAGTACTTC

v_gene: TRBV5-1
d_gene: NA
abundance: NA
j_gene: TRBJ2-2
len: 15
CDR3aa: CASSVGHANTGELFF
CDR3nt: TGCGCCAGCAGCGTGGGACACGCGAACACCGGGGAGCTGTTTTTT

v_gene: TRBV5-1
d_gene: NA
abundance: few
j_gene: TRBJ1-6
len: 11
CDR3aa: CASVRSSPLHF
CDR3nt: TGCGCCAGCGTAAGGAGTTCACCCCTCCACTTT

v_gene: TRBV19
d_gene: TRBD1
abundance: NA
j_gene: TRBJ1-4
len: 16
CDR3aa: CASSIPPGQGSEKLFF
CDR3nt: TGTGCCAGTAGTATTCCGCCGGGACAGGGTTCTGAAAAACTGTTTTTT

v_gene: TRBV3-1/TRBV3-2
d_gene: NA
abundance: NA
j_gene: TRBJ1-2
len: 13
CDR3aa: CASSQGPGYGYTF
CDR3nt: TGTGCCAGCAGCCAAGGTCCAGGGTATGGCTACACCTTC

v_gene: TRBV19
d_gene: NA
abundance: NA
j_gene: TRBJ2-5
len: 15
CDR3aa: CASSSDRVSQETQYF
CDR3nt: TGTGCCAGTAGTAGCGACAGAGTATCACAAGAGACCCAGTACTTC

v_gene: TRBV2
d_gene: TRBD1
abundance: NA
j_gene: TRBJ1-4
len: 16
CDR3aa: CASSRYRGGTNEKLFF
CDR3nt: TGTGCCAGCAGCAGATACAGGGGTGGGACTAATGAAAAACTGTTTTTT

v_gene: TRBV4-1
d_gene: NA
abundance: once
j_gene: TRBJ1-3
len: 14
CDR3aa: CASRNGTLGNTIYF
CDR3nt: TGCGCCAGCAGAAACGGGACACTGGGAAACACCATATATTTT

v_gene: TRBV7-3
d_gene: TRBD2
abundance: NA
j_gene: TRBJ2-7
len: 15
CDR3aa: CASSPLAGYVSEQYF
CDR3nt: TGTGCCAGCAGCCCCCTAGCGGGGTATGTGTCCGAGCAGTACTTC

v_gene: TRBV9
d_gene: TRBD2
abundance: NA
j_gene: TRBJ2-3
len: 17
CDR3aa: CASSPEGTSGQRDTQYF
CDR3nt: TGTGCCAGCAGCCCAGAGGGCACTAGCGGGCAACGGGATACGCAGTATTTT

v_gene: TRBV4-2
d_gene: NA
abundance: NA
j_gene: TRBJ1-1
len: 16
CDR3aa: CASSQEVRTVNTEAFF
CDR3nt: TGTGCCAGCAGCCAAGAAGTCCGGACAGTGAACACTGAAGCTTTCTTT

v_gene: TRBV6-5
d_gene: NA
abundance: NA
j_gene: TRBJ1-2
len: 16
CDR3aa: CASSWGGLEVVSGYTF
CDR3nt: TGTGCCAGCAGTTGGGGGGGGCTTGAAGTCGTCAGTGGCTACACCTTC

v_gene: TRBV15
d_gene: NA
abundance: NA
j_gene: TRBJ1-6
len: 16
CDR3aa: CATSRGPQGDNSPLHF
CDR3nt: TGTGCCACCAGCAGAGGCCCCCAAGGAGATAATTCACCCCTCCACTTT

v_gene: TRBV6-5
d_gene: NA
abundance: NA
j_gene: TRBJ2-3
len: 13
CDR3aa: CASALFRADTQYF
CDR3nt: TGTGCCAGTGCCCTTTTCCGGGCAGATACGCAGTATTTT

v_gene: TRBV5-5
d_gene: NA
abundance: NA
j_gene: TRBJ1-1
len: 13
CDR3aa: CASSFQGGTEAFF
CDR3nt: TGTGCCAGCAGCTTCCAGGGCGGAACTGAAGCTTTCTTT

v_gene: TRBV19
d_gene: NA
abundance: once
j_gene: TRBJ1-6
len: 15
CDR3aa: CASSIDSGTTRPLHF
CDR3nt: TGTGCCAGTAGTATAGATTCCGGGACAACCCGCCCCCTCCACTTT

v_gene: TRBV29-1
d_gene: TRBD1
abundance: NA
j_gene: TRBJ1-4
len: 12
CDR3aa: CSVQGANEKLFF
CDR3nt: TGCAGCGTTCAGGGGGCTAATGAAAAACTGTTTTTT

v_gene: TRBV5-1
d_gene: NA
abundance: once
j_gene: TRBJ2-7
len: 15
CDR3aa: CPSSVAGGGGYEQYF
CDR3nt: TGCCCCAGCAGCGTGGCCGGGGGCGGGGGCTACGAGCAGTACTTC

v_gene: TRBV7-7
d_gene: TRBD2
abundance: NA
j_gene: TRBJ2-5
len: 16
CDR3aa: CASSLTSGGPEETQYF
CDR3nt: TGTGCCAGCAGCTTGACTAGCGGGGGGCCTGAGGAGACCCAGTACTTC

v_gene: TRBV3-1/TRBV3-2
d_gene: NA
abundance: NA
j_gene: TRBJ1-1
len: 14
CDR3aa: CASSPLRKPTEAFF
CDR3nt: TGTGCCAGCAGCCCACTCCGCAAGCCTACTGAAGCTTTCTTT

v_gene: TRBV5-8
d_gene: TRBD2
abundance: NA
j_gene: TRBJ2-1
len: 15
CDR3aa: CASSSGLAGHNEQFF
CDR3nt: TGTGCCAGCAGCTCGGGACTAGCGGGTCACAATGAGCAGTTCTTC

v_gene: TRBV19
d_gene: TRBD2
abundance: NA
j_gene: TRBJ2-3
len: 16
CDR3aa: CASSGSGHPSTDTQYF
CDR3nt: TGTGCCAGTAGTGGTAGCGGGCATCCTAGCACAGATACGCAGTATTTT

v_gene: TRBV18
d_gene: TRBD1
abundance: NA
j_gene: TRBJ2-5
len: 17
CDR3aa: CASSPPETGDVGETQYF
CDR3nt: TGTGCCAGCTCACCACCCGAGACAGGGGACGTCGGAGAGACCCAGTACTTC

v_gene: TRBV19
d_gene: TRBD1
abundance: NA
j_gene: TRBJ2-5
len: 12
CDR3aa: CASSEGQGTQYF
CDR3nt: TGTGCCAGTAGTGAGGGACAGGGGACCCAGTACTTC

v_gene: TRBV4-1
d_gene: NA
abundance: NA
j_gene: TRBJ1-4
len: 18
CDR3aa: CASSQDGARLQEGEKLFF
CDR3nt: TGCGCCAGCAGCCAAGATGGCGCGCGACTTCAGGAGGGTGAAAAACTGTTTTTT

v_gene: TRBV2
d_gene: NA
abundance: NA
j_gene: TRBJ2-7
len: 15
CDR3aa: CASSEALLVFYEQYF
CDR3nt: TGTGCCAGCAGTGAAGCGTTACTCGTATTCTACGAGCAGTACTTC

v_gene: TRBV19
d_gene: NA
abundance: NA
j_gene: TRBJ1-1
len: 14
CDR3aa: CASSIDRTGQAAFF
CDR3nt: TGTGCCAGTAGTATAGATAGAACAGGTCAAGCGGCTTTCTTT

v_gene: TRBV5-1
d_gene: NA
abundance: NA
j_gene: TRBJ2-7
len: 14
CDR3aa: CASSLGLRSYEQYF
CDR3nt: TGCGCCAGCAGCTTGGGACTTCGTTCCTACGAGCAGTACTTC

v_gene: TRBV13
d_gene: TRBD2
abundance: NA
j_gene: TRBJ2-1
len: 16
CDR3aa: CASSPRTSGVYNEQFF
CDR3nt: TGTGCCAGCAGCCCCCGGACTAGCGGGGTCTACAATGAGCAGTTCTTC

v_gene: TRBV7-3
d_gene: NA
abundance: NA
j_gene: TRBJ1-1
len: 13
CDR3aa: CASSPGGRTEAFF
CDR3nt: TGTGCCAGCAGCCCCGGGGGAAGAACTGAAGCTTTCTTT

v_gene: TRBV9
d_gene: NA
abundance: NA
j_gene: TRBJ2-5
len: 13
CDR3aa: CASSAQEVGTQYF
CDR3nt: TGTGCCAGCAGCGCCCAGGAAGTGGGGACCCAGTACTTC

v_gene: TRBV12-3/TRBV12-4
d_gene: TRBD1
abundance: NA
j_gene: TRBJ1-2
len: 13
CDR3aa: CASRPQGAGGYTF
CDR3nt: TGTGCCAGCAGACCCCAGGGGGCGGGTGGCTACACCTTC